The 27 T cell receptor beta chains below all came from one sample that was sequenced in a study of radiotherapy plus CTLA-4 blockade in lung cancer. Profiling relied on immunoSEQ multiplex PCR, and the TCRdb table lists in-frame clones only, not all of them. The repertoire includes approximately 60,000 clones, 70% to 85% of them detected once, and approximately 4.5% sits in the top ten. The specimen was peripheral blood, collected from a patient treated with radiotherapy plus ipilimumab. Receptors were obtained from a human donor with non-small cell lung cancer who had a complete response to radiotherapy plus ipilimumab.

This clone was counted between two and nine times. This rearrangement joins TRBV28 to TRBJ1-5; D remains unclear. Germline V gene sequence: CDR1 MDHEN, CDR2 SYDVKM. Deletions cut 5 bases from V and 4 bases from J, with 6 bases between. CDR3 length equals 12 residues. CDR3 protein: CASSLLNQPQHF. The CDR3 bases are TGTGCCAGCAGTCTCCTGAATCAGCCCCAGCATTTT.

Of note for this clone: The final CDR3 position lacks the conserved phenylalanine or tryptophan, pointing to a likely read error. The limits of the CDR3 on the DNA are not certain, so only TCRdb's listed CDR3 is given. V is TRBV10-1 and J is TRBJ2-4; the table's D call of TRBD2 was not tested on the DNA. Germline V gene sequence: CDR1 WNHNN, CDR2 SYGVQD (reference sequence). From its first to its last residue, the CDR3 has 10 amino acids. CDR3 sequence reads: CASLAPPRET.

The chain uses TRBV5-4 and TRBJ2-1; 14 bases map to TRBD2. V lost 6 bases, J lost 8 bases, and 10 bases stayed unmatched. Per the germline V gene, CDR1 is SGHNT and CDR2 is YYREEE (reference sequence). This CDR3 is built from 16 residues. CDR3 in DNA: TGTGCCAGCAAATCGGGGACTAGCGGGAGAGGGGATGAGCAGTTCTTC. It translates to CASKSGTSGRGDEQFF.

This clone was recorded a few times. The chain has TRBV10-2 and TRBJ1-2; D is ambiguous. V lost 3 bases to trimming and J lost 8 bases, with 7 bases between them. CDR3 length: 11 amino acids. The germline V gene encodes CDR1 WSHSY and CDR2 SAAADI. CDR3 amino acids: CASSDGEGYTF. Here the CDR3 DNA reads TGCGCCAGCAGTGATGGGGAAGGCTACACCTTC.

The chain joins TRBV7-2 to TRBJ2-5, with D tentatively TRBD2 (6 bases). The CDR3 covers 14 residues. CDR1 is SGHTA and CDR2 is FQGNSA in the germline V gene. V lost 4 bases, J lost 6 bases, and 15 bases lay in between. CDR3 bases: TGTGCCAGCAGCTCGAGCGGGTTTGTGAAGACCCAGTACTTC. Translated: CASSSSGFVKTQYF.

This clone was picked up a small number of times. V gene TRBV19 combines with J gene TRBJ1-6; no reliable D call. V was clipped by 5 bases and J by 6 bases, with 17 bases between them. Germline V gene data show CDR1 as LNHDA and CDR2 as SQIVND (reference sequence). This CDR3 contains 16 residues. The CDR3, as DNA: TGTGCCAGTAGTTTCTCCCGCGGCCGGAGTAATTCACCCCTCCACTTT. It yields the protein CASSFSRGRSNSPLHF. Full variable domain (rest looked up from reference TRBV19 and TRBJ1-6): DGGITQSPKYLFRKEGQNVTLSCEQNLNHDAMYWYRQDPGQGLRLIYYSQIVNDFQKGDIAEGYSVSREKKESFPLTVTSAQKNPTAFYLCASSFSRGRSNSPLHFGNGTRLTVT.

The chain has TRBV6-4 and TRBJ2-2, with unresolved D. Germline-derived CDR1 and CDR2 are MRHNA and SNTAGT. Trimming stripped 5 bases from V and 1 base from J, with 2 bases between. The CDR3 is 12 amino acids. The CDR3 is CASSQNTGELFF. DNA for the CDR3: TGTGCCAGCAGTCAGAACACCGGGGAGCTGTTTTTT.

The chain recombines TRBV9 with TRBJ2-3; no firm D call. The V end was cut by 4 bases, the J end by 4 bases, with 7 bases between. Per the germline V gene, CDR1 is SGDLS and CDR2 is YYNGEE. The CDR3 spans 12 residues. CDR3 coding DNA: TGTGCCAGCAGCCCCTCCGCAGATACGCAGTATTTT. Amino acids: CASSPSADTQYF.

The chain couples TRBV11-3 to TRBJ2-1; D is ambiguous. CDR1 is SGHNT and CDR2 is YENEEA in the germline V gene. This CDR3 has 17 residues. V lost 0 bases, J lost 0 bases, and 12 bases lay in between. The CDR3, as DNA: TGTGCCAGCAGCTTAGATCTAACCGGAAACTCCTACAATGAGCAGTTCTTC. Protein sequence: CASSLDLTGNSYNEQFF. Filled out from reference TRBV11-3 and TRBJ2-1, the complete variable domain reads EAGVVQSPRYKIIEKKQPVAFWCNPISGHNTLYWYLQNLGQGPELLIRYENEEAVDDSQLPKDRFSAERLKGVDSTLKIQPAELGDSAVYLCASSLDLTGNSYNEQFFGPGTRLTVL.

Here the CDR3 DNA reads TGTGCCAGCACCCCCCCGACACTCTCTAACTATGGCTACACCTTC. It is translated as CASTPPTLSNYGYTF. The V gene is TRBV9, the J gene TRBJ1-2; no clear D gene. This CDR3 is 15 amino acids long. V was trimmed by 6 bases and J by 0 bases, leaving 15 bases between them. Germline CDR1 SGDLS, CDR2 YYNGEE.

This clone was picked up one time. The junction departs from germline at one end; a sequencing error may be responsible. The sample has other DNA sequences that encode this CDR3 too. V and J are TRBV18 and TRBJ1-1; D is uncertain. The CDR3 loop spans 11 amino acids. Germline CDR1 KGHSH, CDR2 LQKENI. This CDR3 reads CASSFDTEAFF. The CDR3 DNA is TGTGCTAGCTCATTCGACACTGAAGCTTTCTTT.

This clone was seen more than once but under ten times. The rearrangement uses TRBV19 and TRBJ1-1; D is possibly TRBD1 (6 bases). The germline gives CDR1 LNHDA, CDR2 SQIVND (reference sequence). The CDR3 is 17 amino acids. Between the trimmed V and J ends, which lost 6 bases and 1 base, there was a span of 21 bases. The CDR3, as DNA: TGTGCCAGTAGCCAACCCGGTAGCAGGGGCAGGAACACTGAAGCTTTCTTT. This sequence encodes CASSQPGSRGRNTEAFF.

The chain joins TRBV5-6 to TRBJ2-3; the D gene is possibly TRBD2 (7 bases). The CDR3 has 16 amino acids. The germline gives CDR1 SGHDT, CDR2 YYEEEE. V lost 4 bases to trimming and J lost 1 base, with 16 bases between them. The CDR3 here is CASSRVSGGGTDTQYF. DNA for the CDR3: TGTGCCAGCAGCCGGGTTTCGGGGGGCGGCACAGATACGCAGTATTTT.

This chain uses TRBV13 with TRBJ2-1; D gene unclear. The germline V gene has CDR1 PRHDT and CDR2 FYEKMQ (reference sequence). V gave up 0 bases and J gave up 2 bases, with 5 bases separating them. CDR3 size: 14 residues. CDR3 in DNA: TGTGCCAGCAGCTTAGGGCCAACCTACAATGAGCAGTTCTTC. Amino acids: CASSLGPTYNEQFF.

This clone was counted a single time. The junction and the germline gene differ at one end; a read error may be behind it. The sample holds other DNA sequences that translate to the same CDR3. V gene TRBV10-1 combines with J gene TRBJ2-7; 8 bases are a match to TRBD2. The CDR3 runs to 15 residues. Looked up from germline, CDR1 is WNHNN and CDR2 is SYGVQD (reference sequence). The CDR3 is CASSAASGGPYEQYF. CDR3 nucleotides: TGCGCTAGCAGTGCGGCGTCGGGGGGGCCGTACGAGCAGTACTTC.

The CDR3 is CASRPRGQGGEKLFF. CDR3 sequence (DNA): TGTGCCAGCAGACCAAGGGGACAGGGTGGCGAAAAACTGTTTTTT. The gene calls are TRBV7-2 and TRBJ1-4, with TRBD1 identical over 9 bases. Trimming removed 6 bases from V and 8 bases from J; junction bases left unmatched: 10. The CDR3 runs to 15 residues. Germline CDR1 and CDR2: SGHTA and FQGNSA.

The V and J genes are TRBV7-8 and TRBJ2-5, with 9 bases lining up with TRBD1. The germline V gene encodes CDR1 SGHVS and CDR2 FQNEAQ. V was clipped by 5 bases and J by 5 bases; unmatched bases: 15. The CDR3 is 17 residues long. The CDR3 sequence: CASSPKGDRATRETQYF. The CDR3, as DNA: TGTGCCAGCAGCCCTAAAGGGGACAGGGCAACAAGGGAGACCCAGTACTTC.

The V gene is TRBV10-3, the J gene TRBJ2-6, with a weak D call TRBD1 (6 bases). The CDR3 spans 15 residues. The V end was cut by 4 bases, the J end by 2 bases, with 9 bases between. The germline CDR1 and CDR2 sequences are ENHRY and SYGVKD. In DNA, the CDR3 is TGTGCCATCAGTGCCGGACAGACTGGGGCCAACGTCCTGACTTTC. It yields the protein CAISAGQTGANVLTF.

This clone was seen only a few times. The rearrangement uses TRBV30 and TRBJ2-1; 9 nucleotides match TRBD1. Germline CDR1 is GTSNPN and CDR2 is SVGIG (reference sequence). This CDR3 is built from 13 residues. V shed 4 bases and J 7 bases; nucleotides not matched to a gene: 5. DNA for the CDR3: TGTGCCTGGAAGGACAGGGGTAGGAATGAGCAGTTCTTC. Its translation is CAWKDRGRNEQFF.

This chain links TRBV5-4 with TRBJ2-3; 8 positions agree with TRBD2. The CDR3 runs 15 residues. CDR1 and CDR2 (germline): SGHNT, YYREEE (reference sequence). V shed 1 base and J 1 base; nucleotides not matched to a gene: 2. As DNA, the CDR3 is TGTGCCAGCAGCTTGCCGACTAGCGGCACAGATACGCAGTATTTT. It is translated as CASSLPTSGTDTQYF.

The chain joins TRBV29-1 to TRBJ2-2; no clear D gene. The CDR3 contains 12 residues. Germline V CDR1 and CDR2: SQVTM, ANQGSEA. V was pared by 4 bases and J by 1 base, with 4 bases between. The DNA of the CDR3 is TGCAGCGTTGGCAAGAACACCGGGGAGCTGTTTTTT. It is translated as CSVGKNTGELFF.

This chain links TRBV6-5 with TRBJ1-2; D possibly corresponds to TRBD1 (6 bases). The germline V gene has CDR1 MNHEY and CDR2 SVGAGI. The CDR3 loop spans 13 amino acids. V gave up 5 bases and J gave up 7 bases, with 14 bases separating them. The CDR3 DNA is TGTGCCAGCAGTAACACACAGGGCACTGGCTACACCTTC. Translation: CASSNTQGTGYTF.

The DNA of the CDR3 is TGTGCCAGCAGTTTAGGGCCAAGCCTCTCTGGAAACACCATATATTTT. Translating it yields CASSLGPSLSGNTIYF. This sequence joins TRBV27 and TRBJ1-3; D ambiguous. Trimming took off 2 bases at V and 0 bases at J, with 11 bases between the two ends. From germline, CDR1 is MNHEY and CDR2 SMNVEV (reference sequence). The CDR3 consists of 16 residues.

This rearrangement joins TRBV25-1 to TRBJ1-2, with TRBD1 matching 11 bases. J lost 5 bases, V lost 3 bases, and 5 bases had no gene match. The CDR3 sequence is 15 residues long. Per the germline V gene, CDR1 is MGHDK and CDR2 is SYGVNS. The CDR3 region has the DNA TGTGCCAGCAGTGAGGACAGGGGGCAGAGGTATGGCTACACCTTC. Protein: CASSEDRGQRYGYTF.

The chain recombines TRBV9 with TRBJ2-5, with unresolved D. The ends were cut back, 4 bases at V and 2 bases at J, with 15 bases in the middle. Germline CDR1 SGDLS, CDR2 YYNGEE. The CDR3 extends over 15 amino acids. The CDR3 protein is CASSKGLVGQETQYF. The CDR3 nucleotides read TGTGCCAGCAGCAAGGGCCTTGTGGGACAAGAGACCCAGTACTTC.

The chain employs TRBV4-3 and TRBJ2-5; the D gene is possibly TRBD2 (6 bases). V was shortened by 3 bases and J by 5 bases, with 10 bases between the two germline ends. CDR3 size: 13 residues. In germline, CDR1 is LGHNA, CDR2 YSLEER. The DNA of the CDR3 is TGCGCCAGCAGCCATCGGGAGCTCGAGACCCAGTACTTC. As protein: CASSHRELETQYF.

V is TRBV15 and J is TRBJ1-5; a weak D match, TRBD1 (5 bases). Germline V gene lookup returns CDR1 LNHNV and CDR2 YYDKDF (reference sequence). Between the trimmed V and J ends, which lost 0 bases and 4 bases, there was a span of 16 bases. The CDR3 has 17 amino acids. DNA for the CDR3: TGTGCCACCAGCAGAGATGTAGGGTGGGGGGATAATCAGCCCCAGCATTTT. This codes for CATSRDVGWGDNQPQHF.